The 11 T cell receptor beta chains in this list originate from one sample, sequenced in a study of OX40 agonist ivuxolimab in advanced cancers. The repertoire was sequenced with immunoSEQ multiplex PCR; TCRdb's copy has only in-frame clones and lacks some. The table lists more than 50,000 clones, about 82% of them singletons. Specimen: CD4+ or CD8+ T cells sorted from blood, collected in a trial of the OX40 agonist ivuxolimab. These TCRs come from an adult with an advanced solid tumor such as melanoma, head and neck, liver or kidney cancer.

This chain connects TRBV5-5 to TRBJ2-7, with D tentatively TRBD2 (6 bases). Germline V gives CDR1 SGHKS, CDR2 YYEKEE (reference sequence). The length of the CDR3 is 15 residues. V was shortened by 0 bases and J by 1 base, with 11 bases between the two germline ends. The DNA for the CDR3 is TGTGCCAGCAGCTTGGGGCGGGAAATTTCCTACGAGCAGTACTTC. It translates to CASSLGREISYEQYF. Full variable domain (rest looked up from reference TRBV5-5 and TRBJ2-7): DAGVTQSPTHLIKTRGQQVTLRCSPISGHKSVSWYQQVLGQGPQFIFQYYEKEERGRGNFPDRFSARQFPNYSSELNVNALLLGDSALYLCASSLGREISYEQYFGPGTRLTVT.

CDR3 bases: TGTGCCAGCAGACTGGGGACTGGGGATACGCAGTATTTT. Residues: CASRLGTGDTQYF. The chain employs TRBV6-5 and TRBJ2-3, with a weak D call TRBD2 (6 bases). In germline, CDR1 is MNHEY, CDR2 SVGAGI. The CDR3 extends over 13 amino acids. V was cut by 6 bases and J by 6 bases, with 13 bases left in between.

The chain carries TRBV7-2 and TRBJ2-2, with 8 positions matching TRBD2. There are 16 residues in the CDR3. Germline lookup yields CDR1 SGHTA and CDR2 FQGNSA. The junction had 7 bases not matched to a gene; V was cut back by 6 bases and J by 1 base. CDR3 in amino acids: CASSLHSGVNTGELFF. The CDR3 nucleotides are TGTGCCAGCAGTCTACATAGCGGGGTGAACACCGGGGAGCTGTTTTTT.

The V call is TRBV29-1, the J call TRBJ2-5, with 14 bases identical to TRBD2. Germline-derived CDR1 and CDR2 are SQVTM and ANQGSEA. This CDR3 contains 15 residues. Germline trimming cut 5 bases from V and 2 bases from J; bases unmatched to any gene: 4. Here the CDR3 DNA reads TGCAGCGTTAGACTAGCGGGGGGGGATCAAGAGACCCAGTACTTC. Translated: CSVRLAGGDQETQYF.

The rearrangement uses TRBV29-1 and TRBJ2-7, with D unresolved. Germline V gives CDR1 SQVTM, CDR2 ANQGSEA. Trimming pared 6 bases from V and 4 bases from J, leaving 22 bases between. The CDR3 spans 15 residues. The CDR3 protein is CSVLKLKDSRYEQYF. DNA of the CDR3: TGCAGCGTCCTAAAATTGAAAGACTCGCGTTACGAGCAGTACTTC.

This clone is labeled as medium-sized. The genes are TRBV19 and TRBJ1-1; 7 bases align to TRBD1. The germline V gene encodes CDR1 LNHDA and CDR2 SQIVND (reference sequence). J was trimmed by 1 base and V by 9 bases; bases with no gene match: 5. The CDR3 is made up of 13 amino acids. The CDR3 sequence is CASLDRQNTEAFF. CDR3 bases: TGTGCCAGCCTGGACAGGCAGAACACTGAAGCTTTCTTT. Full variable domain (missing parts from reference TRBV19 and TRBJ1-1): DGGITQSPKYLFRKEGQNVTLSCEQNLNHDAMYWYRQDPGQGLRLIYYSQIVNDFQKGDIAEGYSVSREKKESFPLTVTSAQKNPTAFYLCASLDRQNTEAFFGQGTRLTVV.

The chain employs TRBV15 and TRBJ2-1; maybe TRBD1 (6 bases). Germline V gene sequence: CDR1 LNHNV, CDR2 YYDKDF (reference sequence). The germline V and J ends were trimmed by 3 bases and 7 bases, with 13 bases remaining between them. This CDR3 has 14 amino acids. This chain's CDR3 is CATSSHREQNEQFF. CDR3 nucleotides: TGTGCCACCAGCAGCCACAGGGAACAGAATGAGCAGTTCTTC.

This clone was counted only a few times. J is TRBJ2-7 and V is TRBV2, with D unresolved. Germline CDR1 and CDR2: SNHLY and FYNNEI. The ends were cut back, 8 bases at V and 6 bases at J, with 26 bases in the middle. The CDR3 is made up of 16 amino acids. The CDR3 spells CASGVSLASTDIEQYF. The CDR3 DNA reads TGTGCCAGCGGGGTGTCCTTAGCCTCTACGGATATCGAGCAGTACTTC.

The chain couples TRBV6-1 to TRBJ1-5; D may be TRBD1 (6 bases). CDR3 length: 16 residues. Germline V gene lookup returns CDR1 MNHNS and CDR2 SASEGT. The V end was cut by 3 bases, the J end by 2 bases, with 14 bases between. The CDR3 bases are TGTGCCAGCAGTGATCGCCACAGGGCGGGCAATCAGCCCCAGCATTTT. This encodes CASSDRHRAGNQPQHF.

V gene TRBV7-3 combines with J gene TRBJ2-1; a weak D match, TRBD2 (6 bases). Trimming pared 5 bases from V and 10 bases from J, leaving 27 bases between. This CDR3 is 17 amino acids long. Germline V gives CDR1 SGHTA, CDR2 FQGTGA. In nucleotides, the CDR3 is TGTGCCAGCAGCCTTTGGGGGGACCGGCAGGGAAGGGGCGAGCAGTTCTTC. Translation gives CASSLWGDRQGRGEQFF.

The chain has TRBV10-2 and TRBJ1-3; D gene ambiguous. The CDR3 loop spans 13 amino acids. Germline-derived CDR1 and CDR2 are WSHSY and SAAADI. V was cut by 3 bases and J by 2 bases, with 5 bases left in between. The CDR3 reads CASSDAAGNTIYF. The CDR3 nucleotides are TGCGCCAGCAGTGATGCGGCTGGAAACACCATATATTTT.